This TCR beta chain emerged from a study of beta chain features in type 1 diabetes. This clone has a handful of counts. The entirety of the isolated RNA underwent reverse transcription, so expressed TCRB transcripts were sequenced. It was found that naive, central memory and regulatory T cell samples averaged approximately 3.9 million reads. TCRdb's table, derived via immunoSEQ multiplex PCR, lists solely in-frame clones and lacks some. The repertoire holds 350,000 or so clones, with about 20% as singletons. The receptor was isolated from a woman aged 18-29 years in good health. The sequenced sample was naive CD4+ T cells from blood.

CDR3 in amino acids: CASRQGSEKLFF. The CDR3 DNA reads as TGTGCCAGCAGACAGGGTTCGGAAAAACTGTTTTTT. The V and J genes are TRBV28 and TRBJ1-4; perhaps TRBD1 as D (6 bases). The CDR3 is made up of 12 amino acids. The germline V gene has CDR1 MDHEN and CDR2 SYDVKM. V was pared by 6 bases and J by 8 bases, with 10 bases between.